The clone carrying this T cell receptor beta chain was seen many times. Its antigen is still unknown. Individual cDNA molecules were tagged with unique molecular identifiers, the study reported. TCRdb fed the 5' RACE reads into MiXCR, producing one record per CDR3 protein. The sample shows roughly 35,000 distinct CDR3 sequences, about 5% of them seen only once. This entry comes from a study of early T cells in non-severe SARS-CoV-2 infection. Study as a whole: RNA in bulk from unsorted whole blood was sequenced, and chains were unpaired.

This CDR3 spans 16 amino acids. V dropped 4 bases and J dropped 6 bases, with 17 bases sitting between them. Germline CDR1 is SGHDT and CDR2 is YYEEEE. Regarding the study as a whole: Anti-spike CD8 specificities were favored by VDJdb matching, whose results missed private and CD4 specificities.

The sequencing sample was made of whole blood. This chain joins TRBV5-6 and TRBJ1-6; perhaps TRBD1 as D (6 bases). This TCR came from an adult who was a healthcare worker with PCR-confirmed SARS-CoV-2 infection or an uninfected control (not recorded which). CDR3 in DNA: TGTGCCAGCAGCCACCTACAGGGTCTGGGTAATTCACCCCTCCACTTT. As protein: CASSHLQGLGNSPLHF.